What follows is one T cell receptor (beta chain) and its context. Its antigen is currently unknown. The germline gives CDR1 DFQATT, CDR2 SNEGSKA (reference sequence). This CDR3 has 15 residues. The V segment lost 3 bases and the J segment 5 bases; nucleotides outside the gene matches: 12. Three rounds of nested PCR, following a modified ARM-PCR protocol, produced the TCRbeta library. TCRdb reanalysed the multiplex PCR reads using MiXCR and keeps one entry per CDR3 protein. The sample includes roughly 67,000 distinct CDR3 sequences, approximately 73% seen only once; the top ten take over 35%. The sample belongs to a study of tumor and adjacent non-tumor tissue in lung cancer. Study context: Aged about 31 to 80 years, patients included 9 to 11 men and several women with stage I to III disease. Samples averaged around 3.9 million productive TCRbeta reads each.

RNA was extracted from bulk tissue without any cell sorting. Distant lung tissue was collected more than 3 cm away from the tumor edge. Study-wide points: In normal lung, the top 100 clones were significantly more dominant than in tumor. Higher tumor TCR diversity was associated with shorter survival.

V usage is TRBV20-1 and J usage is TRBJ1-1; TRBD1 agrees at 7 bases. The source is a man between 60 and 75 years old with non-small cell lung cancer. The sample taken for sequencing was distant non-tumor lung tissue. CDR3 region: CSASSTGHHGTEAFF. The CDR3 DNA is TGCAGTGCTAGCTCGACAGGGCATCATGGAACTGAAGCTTTCTTT.